The 13 T cell receptor beta chains below all came from one sample that was sequenced in a study of blood T cell repertoires in COVID-19. Profiling relied on immunoSEQ multiplex PCR, and the TCRdb table lists in-frame clones only, not all of them. Here the sample spans approximately 150,000 clones, about 85% being singletons. What was sequenced was peripheral blood. All receptors come from a human donor with acute or convalescent COVID-19. The donor label of this sample is uncertain.

The chain carries TRBV6-1 and TRBJ2-7; 13 nucleotides align to TRBD2. J was trimmed by 6 bases and V by 1 base; bases with no gene match: 3. The germline V gene has CDR1 MNHNS and CDR2 SASEGT. This CDR3 contains 15 residues. DNA for the CDR3: TGTGCCAGCAGTGAAGGGACTAGCGGGAGTTTCGAGCAGTACGTC. Translating it yields CASSEGTSGSFEQYV.

The V and J genes are TRBV11-3 and TRBJ2-2; no firm D call. The ends were cut back, 2 bases at V and 3 bases at J, with 7 bases in the middle. CDR1 and CDR2 from the germline V gene are SGHNT and YENEEA. The CDR3 totals 14 residues. The CDR3 spells CASSLNSYTGELFF. DNA of the CDR3: TGTGCCAGCAGCTTAAACTCGTACACCGGGGAGCTGTTTTTT.

The V call is TRBV4-2, the J call TRBJ2-5, with TRBD1 matching 8 bases. CDR3 length: 17 residues. Trimming removed 1 base from V and 1 base from J; junction bases left unmatched: 8. The germline V gene has CDR1 LGHNA and CDR2 YNFKEQ. The CDR3 region has the DNA TGTGCCAGCAGCCAAGCAGCCAGGGGGCAGTCCCAAGAGACCCAGTACTTC. This encodes CASSQAARGQSQETQYF.

V and J are TRBV24-1 and TRBJ2-1, with D tentatively TRBD2 (5 bases). V was clipped by 4 bases and J by 1 base, with 13 bases between them. Germline V gives CDR1 KGHDR, CDR2 SFDVKD. The CDR3 has 16 amino acids. The CDR3 reads CATSDSTRGSYNEQFF. CDR3 in DNA: TGTGCCACCAGTGACTCTACACGCGGGTCCTACAATGAGCAGTTCTTC.

The chain uses TRBV7-9 and TRBJ1-2, with a tentative D call TRBD1 (5 bases). Between the trimmed V and J ends, which lost 6 bases and 8 bases, there was a span of 13 bases. CDR1 and CDR2 from the germline V gene are SEHNR and FQNEAQ (reference sequence). This CDR3 has 12 amino acids. The CDR3 reads CASSNGQGGYTF. The CDR3 nucleotides read TGTGCCAGCAGTAACGGCCAGGGCGGCTACACCTTC. The variable domain in full, completed from reference TRBV7-9 and TRBJ1-2, reads DTGVSQNPRHKITKRGQNVTFRCDPISEHNRLYWYRQTLGQGPEFLTYFQNEAQLEKSRLLSDRFSAERPKGSFSTLEIQRTEQGDSAMYLCASSNGQGGYTFGSGTRLTVV.

Concerning this clone itself: One end of the junction does not line up with germline, which may come from a read error. The chain has TRBV7-7 and TRBJ2-5; 10 bases match TRBD2. This CDR3 region has 17 residues. Germline CDR1 SSHAT, CDR2 FNYEAQ (reference sequence). DNA of the CDR3: TGTGCTAGCAGCTTGCCCGGCCCTAGCGGGGGAGGAGAGACCCAGTACTTC. Translation: CASSLPGPSGGGETQYF.

The chain recombines TRBV30 with TRBJ2-3; no clear D. Trimming stripped 2 bases from V and 4 bases from J, with 10 bases between. The CDR3 extends over 13 amino acids. From germline, CDR1 is GTSNPN and CDR2 SVGIG (reference sequence). The CDR3: CAWSSRWADTQYF. The CDR3 DNA sequence: TGTGCCTGGAGTTCCAGGTGGGCAGATACGCAGTATTTT. The full variable domain, in which reference TRBV30 and TRBJ2-3 provide the parts outside the CDR3, is SQTIHQWPATLVQPVGSPLSLECTVEGTSNPNLYWYRQAAGRGLQLLFYSVGIGQISSEVPQNLSASRPQDRQFILSSKKLLLSDSGFYLCAWSSRWADTQYFGPGTRLTVL.

This sequence joins TRBV28 and TRBJ1-1; the match to TRBD1 covers 7 bases. Germline trimming cut 6 bases from V and 0 bases from J; bases unmatched to any gene: 13. CDR1 is MDHEN, CDR2 SYDVKM, per germline. This CDR3 has 17 residues. The CDR3 DNA reads TGTGCCAGCAGGGCAACGCGGGACAGAAACATGAACACTGAAGCTTTCTTT. Its translation is CASRATRDRNMNTEAFF.

The chain employs TRBV4-2 and TRBJ2-7; 7 bases line up with TRBD1. There are 14 residues in the CDR3. V shed 6 bases, J shed 0 bases, and the junction held 5 bases outside the gene matches. Germline V lookup: CDR1 LGHNA, CDR2 YNFKEQ. The CDR3, as DNA: TGTGCCAGCAGTCCGGGACAGTTCTCCTACGAGCAGTACTTC. As protein: CASSPGQFSYEQYF.

The chain has TRBV7-2 and TRBJ2-1, with 12 bases lining up with TRBD2. J gave up 8 bases and V 2 bases, and 7 bases lay outside the gene matches. The CDR3 consists of 16 residues. CDR1 is SGHTA, CDR2 FQGNSA, per germline. For the CDR3, the DNA is TGTGCCAGCAGCTTAAGAGGACTAGCGGGGACGGATGAGCAGTTCTTC. Protein sequence: CASSLRGLAGTDEQFF.

This clone has more than one count but fewer than ten. The chain carries TRBV2 and TRBJ2-7; no clear D gene. Per germline, CDR1 SNHLY and CDR2 FYNNEI. The CDR3 has 11 residues. Trimming took 2 bases from V and 3 from J, leaving 2 bases between them. The CDR3 reads CASSEYYEQYF. The CDR3 nucleotides read TGTGCCAGCAGTGAATACTACGAGCAGTACTTC.

The chain uses TRBV6-1 and TRBJ2-1; TRBD2 matches 7 bases. After removal of 3 bases from V and 7 bases from J, the junction contained 6 bases not matched to a gene. CDR1 MNHNS and CDR2 SASEGT come from the germline V gene. The CDR3 has 14 amino acids. CDR3 bases: TGTGCCAGCAGTGAGGGAGGGATTAAGAATGAGCAGTTCTTC. Its translation is CASSEGGIKNEQFF.

The genes are TRBV7-2 and TRBJ1-1; D call uncertain. Looked up from germline, CDR1 is SGHTA and CDR2 is FQGNSA. Trimming cost V 5 bases and J 4 bases, with 11 bases left between them. This CDR3 contains 13 residues. CDR3 DNA: TGTGCCAGCAGCACTACGGTTATCACTGAAGCTTTCTTT. Amino acids: CASSTTVITEAFF.